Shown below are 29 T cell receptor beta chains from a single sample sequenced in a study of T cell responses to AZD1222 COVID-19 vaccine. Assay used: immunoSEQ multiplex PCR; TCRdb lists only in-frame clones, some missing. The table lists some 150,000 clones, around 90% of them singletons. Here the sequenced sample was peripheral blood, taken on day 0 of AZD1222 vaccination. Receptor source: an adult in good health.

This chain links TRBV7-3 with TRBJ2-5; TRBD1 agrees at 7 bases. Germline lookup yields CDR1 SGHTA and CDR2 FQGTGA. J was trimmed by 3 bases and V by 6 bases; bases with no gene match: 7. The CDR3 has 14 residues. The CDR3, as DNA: TGTGCCAGCAGTCCGACAGGGCCAAAAGAGACCCAGTACTTC. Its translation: CASSPTGPKETQYF.

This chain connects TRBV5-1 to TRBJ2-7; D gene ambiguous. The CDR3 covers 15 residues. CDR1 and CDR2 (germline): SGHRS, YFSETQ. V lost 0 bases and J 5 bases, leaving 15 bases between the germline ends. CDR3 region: CASSLVASISNEQYF. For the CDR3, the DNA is TGCGCCAGCAGCTTGGTGGCTAGTATTTCCAACGAGCAGTACTTC.

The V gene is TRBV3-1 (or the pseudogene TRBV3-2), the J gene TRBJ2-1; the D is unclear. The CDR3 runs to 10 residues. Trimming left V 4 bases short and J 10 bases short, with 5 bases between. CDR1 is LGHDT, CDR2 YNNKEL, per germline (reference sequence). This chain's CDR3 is CASSRFEQFF. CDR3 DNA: TGTGCCAGCAGCCGGTTCGAGCAGTTCTTC.

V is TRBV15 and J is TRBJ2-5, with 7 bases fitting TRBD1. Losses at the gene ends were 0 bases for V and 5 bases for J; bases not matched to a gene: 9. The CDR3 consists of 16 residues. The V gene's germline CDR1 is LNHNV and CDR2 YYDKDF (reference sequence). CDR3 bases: TGTGCCACCAGCAGAGATCGGTCCAGCAGGGGGGAGACCCAGTACTTC. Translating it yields CATSRDRSSRGETQYF.

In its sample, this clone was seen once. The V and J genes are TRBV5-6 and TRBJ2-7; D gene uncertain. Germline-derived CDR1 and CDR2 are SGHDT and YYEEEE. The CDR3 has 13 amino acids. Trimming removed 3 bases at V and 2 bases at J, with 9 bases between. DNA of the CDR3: TGTGCCAGCAGCTCACAAGGTCCCTACGAGCAGTACTTC. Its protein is CASSSQGPYEQYF.

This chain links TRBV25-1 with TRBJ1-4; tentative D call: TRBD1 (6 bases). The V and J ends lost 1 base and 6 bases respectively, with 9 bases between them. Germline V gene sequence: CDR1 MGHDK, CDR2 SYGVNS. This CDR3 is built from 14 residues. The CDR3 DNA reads TGTGCCAGCAGTGAATCGGGGGGGCATGAAAAACTGTTTTTT. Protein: CASSESGGHEKLFF. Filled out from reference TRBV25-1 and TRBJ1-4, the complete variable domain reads EADIYQTPRYLVIGTGKKITLECSQTMGHDKMYWYQQDPGMELHLIHYSYGVNSTEKGDLSSESTVSRIRTEHFPLTLESARPSHTSQYLCASSESGGHEKLFFGSGTQLSVL.

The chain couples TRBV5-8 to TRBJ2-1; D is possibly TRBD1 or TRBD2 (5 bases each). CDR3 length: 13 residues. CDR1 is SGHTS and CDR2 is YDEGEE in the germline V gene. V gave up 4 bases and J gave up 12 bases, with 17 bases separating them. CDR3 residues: CASSPGTPHGQFF. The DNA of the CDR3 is TGTGCCAGCAGCCCCGGGACGCCCCATGGGCAGTTCTTC.

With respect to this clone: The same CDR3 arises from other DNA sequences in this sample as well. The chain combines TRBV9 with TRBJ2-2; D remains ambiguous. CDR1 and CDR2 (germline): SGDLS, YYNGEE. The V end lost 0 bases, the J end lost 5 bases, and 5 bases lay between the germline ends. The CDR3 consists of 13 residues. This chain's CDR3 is CASSVGGTGELFF. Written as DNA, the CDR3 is TGTGCCAGCAGCGTAGGTGGAACCGGGGAGCTGTTTTTT.

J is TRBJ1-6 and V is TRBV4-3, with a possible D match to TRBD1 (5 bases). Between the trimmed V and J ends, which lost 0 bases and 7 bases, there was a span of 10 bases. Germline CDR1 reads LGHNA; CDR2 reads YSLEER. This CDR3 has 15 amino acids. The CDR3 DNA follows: TGCGCCAGCAGCCAAGATCTCCCAGGGAATTCACCCCTCCACTTT. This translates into CASSQDLPGNSPLHF.

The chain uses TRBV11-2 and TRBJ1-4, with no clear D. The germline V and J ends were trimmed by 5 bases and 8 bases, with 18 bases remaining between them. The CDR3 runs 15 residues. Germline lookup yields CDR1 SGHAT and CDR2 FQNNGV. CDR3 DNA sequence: TGTGCCAGCAGCCTCTGGTCAGGTCCGGGGGAAAAACTGTTTTTT. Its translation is CASSLWSGPGEKLFF.

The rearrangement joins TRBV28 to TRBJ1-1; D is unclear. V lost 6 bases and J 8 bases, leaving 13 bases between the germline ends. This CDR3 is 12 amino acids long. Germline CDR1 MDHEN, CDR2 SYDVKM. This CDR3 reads CASSMRLSEAFF. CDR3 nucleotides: TGTGCCAGCAGCATGAGACTGTCAGAAGCTTTCTTT.

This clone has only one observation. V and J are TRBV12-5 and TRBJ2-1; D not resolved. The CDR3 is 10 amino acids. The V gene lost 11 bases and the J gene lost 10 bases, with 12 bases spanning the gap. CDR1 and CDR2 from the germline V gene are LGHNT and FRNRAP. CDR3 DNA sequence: TGTGCTCGTTCTACAATCGAGCAGTTCTTC. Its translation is CARSTIEQFF.

This CDR3 reads CASSESQTGGFNSPLHF. In nucleotides, the CDR3 is TGTGCCAGCAGTGAGTCGCAGACAGGGGGCTTTAATTCACCCCTCCACTTT. The chain has TRBV25-1 and TRBJ1-6; 10 bases are shared with TRBD1. J gave up 6 bases and V 3 bases, and 8 bases lay outside the gene matches. Germline V gene lookup returns CDR1 MGHDK and CDR2 SYGVNS. The CDR3 runs 17 residues. Using reference TRBV25-1 and TRBJ1-6 for the parts outside the CDR3, the full variable domain is EADIYQTPRYLVIGTGKKITLECSQTMGHDKMYWYQQDPGMELHLIHYSYGVNSTEKGDLSSESTVSRIRTEHFPLTLESARPSHTSQYLCASSESQTGGFNSPLHFGNGTRLTVT.

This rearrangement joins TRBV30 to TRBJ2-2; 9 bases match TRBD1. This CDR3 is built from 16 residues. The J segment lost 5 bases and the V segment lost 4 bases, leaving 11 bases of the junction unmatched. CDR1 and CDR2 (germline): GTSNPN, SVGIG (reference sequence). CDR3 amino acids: CAWTSLGTGKTGELFF. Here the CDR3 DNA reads TGTGCCTGGACCTCACTGGGGACAGGGAAAACCGGGGAGCTGTTTTTT.

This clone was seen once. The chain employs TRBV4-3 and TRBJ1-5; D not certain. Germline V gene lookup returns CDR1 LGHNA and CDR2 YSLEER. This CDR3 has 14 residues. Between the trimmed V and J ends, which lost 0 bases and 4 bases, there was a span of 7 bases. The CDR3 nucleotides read TGCGCCAGCAGCCAAGAACTGGGTAATCAGCCCCAGCATTTT. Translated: CASSQELGNQPQHF.

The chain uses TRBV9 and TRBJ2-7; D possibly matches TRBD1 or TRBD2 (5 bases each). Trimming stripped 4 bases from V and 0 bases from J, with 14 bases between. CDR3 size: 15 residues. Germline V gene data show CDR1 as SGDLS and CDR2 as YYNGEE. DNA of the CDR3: TGTGCCAGCAGCCCGGGACGCCTGAGCTCCTACGAGCAGTACTTC. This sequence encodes CASSPGRLSSYEQYF.

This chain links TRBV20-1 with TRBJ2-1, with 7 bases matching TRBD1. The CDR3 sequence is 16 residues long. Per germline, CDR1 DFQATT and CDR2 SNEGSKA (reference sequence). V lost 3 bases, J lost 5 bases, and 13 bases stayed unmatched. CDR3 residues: CSASQRGGLPHNEQFF. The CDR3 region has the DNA TGCAGTGCTAGTCAAAGAGGGGGCCTCCCCCACAATGAGCAGTTCTTC.

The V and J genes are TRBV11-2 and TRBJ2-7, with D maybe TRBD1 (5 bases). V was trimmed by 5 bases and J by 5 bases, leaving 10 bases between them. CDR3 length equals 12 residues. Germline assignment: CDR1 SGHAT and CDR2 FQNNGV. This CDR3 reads CASSLQGHEQYF. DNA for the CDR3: TGTGCCAGCAGCCTTCAGGGTCACGAGCAGTACTTC.

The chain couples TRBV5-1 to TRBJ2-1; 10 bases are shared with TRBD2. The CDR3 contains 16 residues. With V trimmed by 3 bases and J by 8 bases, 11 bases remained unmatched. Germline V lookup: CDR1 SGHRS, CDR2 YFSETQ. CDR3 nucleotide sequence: TGCGCCAGCAGCTCTGATAGCGGGGGGAGAGCGGATGAGCAGTTCTTC. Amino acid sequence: CASSSDSGGRADEQFF.

The CDR3 DNA sequence: TGCGCCAGCAGCCCTCTTTGGGGGGCCGGGGAGCAGTACTTC. Encoded protein: CASSPLWGAGEQYF. The rearrangement uses TRBV5-1 and TRBJ2-7; the D gene could be TRBD1 or TRBD2 (6 bases each). The V end lost 4 bases, the J end lost 7 bases, and 18 bases lay between the germline ends. The germline gives CDR1 SGHRS, CDR2 YFSETQ. The CDR3 loop spans 14 amino acids. The whole variable domain, remainder taken from reference TRBV5-1 and TRBJ2-7, is KAGVTQTPRYLIKTRGQQVTLSCSPISGHRSVSWYQQTPGQGLQFLFEYFSETQRNKGNFPGRFSGRQFSNSRSEMNVSTLELGDSALYLCASSPLWGAGEQYFGPGTRLTVT.

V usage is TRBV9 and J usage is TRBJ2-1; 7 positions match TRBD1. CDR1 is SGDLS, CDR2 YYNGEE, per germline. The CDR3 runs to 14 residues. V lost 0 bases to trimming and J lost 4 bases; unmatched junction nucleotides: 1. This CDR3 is CASSVGTGYNEQFF. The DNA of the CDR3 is TGTGCCAGCAGCGTAGGGACAGGTTACAATGAGCAGTTCTTC.

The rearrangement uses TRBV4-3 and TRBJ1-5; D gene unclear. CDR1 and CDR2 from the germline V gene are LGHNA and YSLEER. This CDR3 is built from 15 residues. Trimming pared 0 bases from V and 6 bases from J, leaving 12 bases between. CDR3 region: CASSQDVTVLQPQHF. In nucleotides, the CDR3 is TGCGCCAGCAGCCAAGACGTCACAGTTCTTCAGCCCCAGCATTTT.

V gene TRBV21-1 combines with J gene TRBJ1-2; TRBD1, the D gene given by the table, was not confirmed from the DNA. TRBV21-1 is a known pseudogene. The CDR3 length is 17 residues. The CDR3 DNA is TGTGCCAGCAGCGGAGGGACAGGGGAGCTCGTTGGCTATGGCTACACCTTC. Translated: CASSGGTGELVGYGYTF.

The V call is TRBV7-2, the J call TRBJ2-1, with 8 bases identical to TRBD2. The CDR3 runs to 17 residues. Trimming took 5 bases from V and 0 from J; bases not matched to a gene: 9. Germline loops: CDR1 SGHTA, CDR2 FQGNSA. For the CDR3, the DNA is TGTGCCAGCAGCCCCAGGGCGGGGGGATTCTCCTACAATGAGCAGTTCTTC. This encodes CASSPRAGGFSYNEQFF.

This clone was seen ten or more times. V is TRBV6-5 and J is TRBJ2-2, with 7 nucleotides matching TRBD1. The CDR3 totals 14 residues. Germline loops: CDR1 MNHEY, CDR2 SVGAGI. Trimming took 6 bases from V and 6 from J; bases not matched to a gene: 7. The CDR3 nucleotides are TGTGCCAGCAGCGGCGACAGGGTCTCCGGGGAGCTGTTTTTT. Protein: CASSGDRVSGELFF.

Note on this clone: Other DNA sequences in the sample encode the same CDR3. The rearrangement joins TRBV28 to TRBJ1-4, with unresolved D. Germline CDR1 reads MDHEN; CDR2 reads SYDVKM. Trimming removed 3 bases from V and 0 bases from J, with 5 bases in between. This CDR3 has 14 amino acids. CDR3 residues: CASSLGATNEKLFF. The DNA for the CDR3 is TGTGCCAGCAGTTTGGGTGCAACTAATGAAAAACTGTTTTTT.

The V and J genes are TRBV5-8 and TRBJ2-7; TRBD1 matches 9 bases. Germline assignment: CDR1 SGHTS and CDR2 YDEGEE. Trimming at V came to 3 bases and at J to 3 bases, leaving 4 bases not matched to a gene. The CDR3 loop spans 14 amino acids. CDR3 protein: CASSWRGQGYEQYF. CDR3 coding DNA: TGTGCCAGCAGCTGGAGGGGACAGGGCTACGAGCAGTACTTC. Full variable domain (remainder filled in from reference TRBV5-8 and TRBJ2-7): EAGVTQSPTHLIKTRGQQATLRCSPISGHTSVYWYQQALGLGLQFLLWYDEGEERNRGNFPPRFSGRQFPNYSSELNVNALELEDSALYLCASSWRGQGYEQYFGPGTRLTVT.

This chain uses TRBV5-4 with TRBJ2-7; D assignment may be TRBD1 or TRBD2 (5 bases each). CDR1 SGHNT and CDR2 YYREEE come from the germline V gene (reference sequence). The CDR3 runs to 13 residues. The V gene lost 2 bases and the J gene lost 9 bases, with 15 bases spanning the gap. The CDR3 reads CASSLRDGSGQYF. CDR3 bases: TGTGCCAGCAGCTTAAGGGACGGGTCGGGGCAGTACTTC.

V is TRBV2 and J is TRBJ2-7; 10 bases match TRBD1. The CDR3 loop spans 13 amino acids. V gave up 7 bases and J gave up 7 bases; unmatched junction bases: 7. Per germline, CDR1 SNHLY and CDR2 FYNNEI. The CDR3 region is CASTWDRGVEQYF. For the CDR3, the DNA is TGTGCCAGCACGTGGGACAGGGGTGTGGAGCAGTACTTC.